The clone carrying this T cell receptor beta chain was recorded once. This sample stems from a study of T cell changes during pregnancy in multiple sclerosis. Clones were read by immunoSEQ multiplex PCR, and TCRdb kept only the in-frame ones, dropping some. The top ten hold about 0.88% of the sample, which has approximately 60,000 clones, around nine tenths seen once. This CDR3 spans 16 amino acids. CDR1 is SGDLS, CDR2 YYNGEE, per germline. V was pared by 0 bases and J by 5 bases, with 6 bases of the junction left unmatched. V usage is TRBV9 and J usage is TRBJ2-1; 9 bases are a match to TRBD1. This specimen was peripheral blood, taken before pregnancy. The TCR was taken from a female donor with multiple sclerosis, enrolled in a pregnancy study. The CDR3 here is CASSVARGQGDNEQFF. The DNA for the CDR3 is TGTGCCAGCAGCGTAGCTAGGGGACAGGGTGACAATGAGCAGTTCTTC.